Listed here is a single T cell receptor (beta chain). Only in-frame clones appear in the TCRdb table, and some are missing; sequencing was by immunoSEQ multiplex PCR. Here the sample spans around 130,000 clones, 80% to 90% being singletons. CDR1 is SGHTA and CDR2 is FQGTGA in the germline V gene. Trimming took off 3 bases at V and 3 bases at J, with 3 bases between the two ends. The CDR3 loop spans 13 amino acids. This sample is drawn from a study of control samples from healthy donors and cancer patients. This clonotype was sampled from a young man in good health. Sequences were obtained from blood. The V and J genes are TRBV7-3 and TRBJ2-6; D is unclear. The CDR3 nucleotides are TGTGCCAGCAGCTTCTATGGGGCCAACGTCCTGACTTTC. It specifies CASSFYGANVLTF.